This T cell receptor (beta chain) was recovered during a study of T cell repertoires and HLA-DP antigens. CDR1 is MDHEN and CDR2 is SYDVKM in the germline V gene. The CDR3 has 17 amino acids. V dropped 5 bases and J dropped 0 bases, with 20 bases sitting between them. Note on this clone: Antigen unknown.

Clones were read by immunoSEQ multiplex PCR, and TCRdb kept only the in-frame ones, dropping some. The repertoire consists of some 110,000 clones, with more than 85% occurring once and the leading ten covering 0.25% to 0.3%. The rearrangement links TRBV28 to TRBJ2-7; either TRBD1 or TRBD2 may fit D (5 bases each). The source of this sequence is a woman under 30 in good health and CMV-seronegative. The specimen was CD4+ T cells from PBMCs. The CDR3 is CASSRGGSGMSSYEQYF. DNA of the CDR3: TGTGCCAGCAGTCGGGGCGGTTCGGGGATGAGCTCCTACGAGCAGTACTTC.